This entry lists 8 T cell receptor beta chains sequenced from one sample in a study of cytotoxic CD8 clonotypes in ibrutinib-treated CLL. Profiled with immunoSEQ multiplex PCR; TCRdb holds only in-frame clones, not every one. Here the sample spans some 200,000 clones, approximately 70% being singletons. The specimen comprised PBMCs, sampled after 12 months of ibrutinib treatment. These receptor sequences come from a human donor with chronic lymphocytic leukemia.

The CDR3 protein is CAWSGPRGRAEAFF. DNA for the CDR3: TGTGCCTGGAGTGGCCCGAGGGGCCGGGCTGAAGCTTTCTTT. The chain recombines TRBV30 with TRBJ1-1; perhaps TRBD1 as D (5 bases). CDR3 length equals 14 residues. With 1 base removed from V and 6 bases from J, the gap between germline ends came to 15 bases. CDR1 is GTSNPN, CDR2 SVGIG, per germline (reference sequence). Full variable domain (outside the CDR3, taken from reference TRBV30 and TRBJ1-1): SQTIHQWPATLVQPVGSPLSLECTVEGTSNPNLYWYRQAAGRGLQLLFYSVGIGQISSEVPQNLSASRPQDRQFILSSKKLLLSDSGFYLCAWSGPRGRAEAFFGQGTRLTVV.

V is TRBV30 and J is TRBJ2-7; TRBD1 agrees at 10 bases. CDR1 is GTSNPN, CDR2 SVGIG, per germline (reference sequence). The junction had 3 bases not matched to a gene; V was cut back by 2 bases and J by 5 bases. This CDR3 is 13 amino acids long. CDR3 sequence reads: CAWSTGQGHEQYF. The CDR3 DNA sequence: TGTGCCTGGAGTACGGGACAGGGGCACGAGCAGTACTTC.

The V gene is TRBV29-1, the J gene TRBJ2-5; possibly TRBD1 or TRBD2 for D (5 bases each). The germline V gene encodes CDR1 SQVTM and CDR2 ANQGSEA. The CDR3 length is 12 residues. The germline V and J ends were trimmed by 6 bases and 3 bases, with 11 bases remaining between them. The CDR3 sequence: CSVGDSEETQYF. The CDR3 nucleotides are TGCAGCGTGGGGGATTCCGAAGAGACCCAGTACTTC.

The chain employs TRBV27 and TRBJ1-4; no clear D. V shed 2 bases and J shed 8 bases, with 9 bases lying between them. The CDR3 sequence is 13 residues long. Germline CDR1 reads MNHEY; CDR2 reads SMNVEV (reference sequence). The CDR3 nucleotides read TGTGCCAGCAGTTTAGGGCTGGAGGAAAAACTGTTTTTT. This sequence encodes CASSLGLEEKLFF.

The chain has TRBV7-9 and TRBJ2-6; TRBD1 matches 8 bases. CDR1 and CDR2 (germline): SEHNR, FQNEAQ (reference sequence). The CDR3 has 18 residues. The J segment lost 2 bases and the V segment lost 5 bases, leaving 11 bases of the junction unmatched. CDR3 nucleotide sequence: TGTGCCAGCAGCCCGGGACAGGCCCTTTTTGCTGGGGCCAACGTCCTGACTTTC. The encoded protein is CASSPGQALFAGANVLTF.

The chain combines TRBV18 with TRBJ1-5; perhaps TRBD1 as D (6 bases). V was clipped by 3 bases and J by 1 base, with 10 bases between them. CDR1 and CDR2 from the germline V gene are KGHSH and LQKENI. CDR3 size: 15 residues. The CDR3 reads CASSPNGQSNQPQHF. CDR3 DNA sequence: TGTGCCAGCTCACCTAATGGACAGAGCAATCAGCCCCAGCATTTT.

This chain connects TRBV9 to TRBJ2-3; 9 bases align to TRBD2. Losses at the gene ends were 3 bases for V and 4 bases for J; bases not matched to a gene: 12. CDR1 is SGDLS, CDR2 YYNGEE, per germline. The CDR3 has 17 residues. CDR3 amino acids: CASSAYPQREVPDTQYF. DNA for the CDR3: TGTGCCAGCAGCGCCTACCCCCAGCGGGAGGTCCCAGATACGCAGTATTTT.

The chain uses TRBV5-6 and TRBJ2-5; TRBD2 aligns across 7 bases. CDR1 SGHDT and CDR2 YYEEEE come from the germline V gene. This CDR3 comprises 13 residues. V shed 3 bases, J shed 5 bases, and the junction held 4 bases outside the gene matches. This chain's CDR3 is CASSSYSGETQYF. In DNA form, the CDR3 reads TGTGCCAGCAGCTCCTATAGCGGGGAGACCCAGTACTTC. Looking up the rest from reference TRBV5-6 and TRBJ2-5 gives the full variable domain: DAGVTQSPTHLIKTRGQQVTLRCSPKSGHDTVSWYQQALGQGPQFIFQYYEEEERQRGNFPDRFSGHQFPNYSSELNVNALLLGDSALYLCASSSYSGETQYFGPGTRLLVL.